Each of the 25 T cell receptor beta chains below was sequenced from the same sample in a study of T cell changes during pregnancy in multiple sclerosis. Profiled with immunoSEQ multiplex PCR; TCRdb holds only in-frame clones, not every one. Of almost 50,000 clones listed, roughly nine tenths were seen once; the top ten hold about 10%. The source was CD8+ T cells from peripheral blood mononuclear cells, collected after pregnancy. These receptors were obtained from a female donor with multiple sclerosis, enrolled in a pregnancy study.

This chain connects TRBV5-8 to TRBJ2-7, with 7 bases aligning to TRBD2. The CDR3 extends over 15 amino acids. The germline gives CDR1 SGHTS, CDR2 YDEGEE. V lost 4 bases and J lost 0; bases outside the gene matches: 7. For the CDR3, the DNA is TGTGCCAGCAGCCGGGACTACCCTTTCTCCTACGAGCAGTACTTC. It encodes CASSRDYPFSYEQYF.

The CDR3 DNA reads TGTGCCAGCAGCGCAGAGGTTGACTATGGCTACACCTTC. Protein: CASSAEVDYGYTF. This chain uses TRBV9 with TRBJ1-2; D not certain. Deletions cut 3 bases from V and 3 bases from J, with 9 bases between. In germline, CDR1 is SGDLS, CDR2 YYNGEE. This CDR3 has 13 residues.

The chain combines TRBV6-6 with TRBJ1-1; D is possibly TRBD1 (6 bases). This CDR3 has 13 amino acids. Looked up from germline, CDR1 is MNHNY and CDR2 is SVGAGI (reference sequence). V lost 7 bases to trimming and J lost 3 bases, with 12 bases between them. CDR3 protein: CASKQGKYTEAFF. The CDR3 DNA is TGTGCCAGCAAGCAGGGGAAATACACTGAAGCTTTCTTT.

The CDR3 protein is CASSAGQGSTGELFF. The CDR3 DNA reads as TGTGCCAGCAGTGCGGGACAGGGATCGACCGGGGAGCTGTTTTTT. The rearrangement links TRBV6-4 to TRBJ2-2, with 9 bases identical to TRBD1. V shed 4 bases, J shed 5 bases, and the junction held 5 bases outside the gene matches. Germline CDR1 and CDR2: MRHNA and SNTAGT. The CDR3 consists of 15 residues.

The rearrangement links TRBV10-3 to TRBJ2-7; the D gene is possibly TRBD2 (5 bases). The CDR3 has 12 amino acids. Germline CDR1 ENHRY, CDR2 SYGVKD. Trimming pared 10 bases from V and 0 bases from J, leaving 10 bases between. The CDR3 is CATLDSSYEQYF. CDR3 DNA: TGTGCCACCTTGGACTCCTCCTACGAGCAGTACTTC.

The gene calls are TRBV2 and TRBJ1-1; D is possibly TRBD1 (5 bases). Germline V gene data show CDR1 as SNHLY and CDR2 as FYNNEI. Trimming stripped 6 bases from V and 4 bases from J, with 21 bases between. The CDR3 is 16 residues long. CDR3 nucleotides: TGTGCCAGCAGCCCCGAGTTGACAGATACCTTCACTGAAGCTTTCTTT. Amino acid sequence: CASSPELTDTFTEAFF.

This chain uses TRBV6-1 with TRBJ2-6, with TRBD2 matching over 7 bases. Germline-derived CDR1 and CDR2 are MNHNS and SASEGT. J lost 0 bases, V lost 8 bases, and 4 bases had no gene match. The CDR3 sequence is 15 residues long. The CDR3 is CASSGEGSGANVLTF. In DNA form, the CDR3 reads TGTGCCAGCTCGGGGGAGGGCTCTGGGGCCAACGTCCTGACTTTC.

The chain's CDR3 is CARDNRGIYGYTF. The CDR3 nucleotides are TGTGCCAGGGATAACAGGGGTATCTATGGCTACACCTTC. V gene TRBV2 combines with J gene TRBJ1-2; 7 bases agree with TRBD1. With 9 bases clipped from V and 4 bases from J, the junction kept 8 bases outside the gene matches. This CDR3 has 13 residues. CDR1 is SNHLY, CDR2 FYNNEI, per germline.

The gene calls are TRBV29-1 and TRBJ2-1; the match to TRBD2 covers 7 bases. The CDR3 sequence is 13 residues long. Germline assignment: CDR1 SQVTM and CDR2 ANQGSEA. V shed 4 bases, J shed 4 bases, and the junction held 4 bases outside the gene matches. The CDR3 loop reads CSVGEGGYNEQFF. The CDR3 DNA follows: TGCAGCGTTGGAGAGGGAGGGTACAATGAGCAGTTCTTC.

This clone showed up just once. V and J are TRBV14 and TRBJ1-1; no clear D. Trimming left V 5 bases short and J 2 bases short, with 21 bases between. The CDR3 is 17 amino acids. The germline V gene has CDR1 SGHDN and CDR2 FVKESK. CDR3 DNA: TGTGCCAGCAGCGCCCCGGTCCACTTATCCCTTAACACTGAAGCTTTCTTT. This gives the protein CASSAPVHLSLNTEAFF.

The rearrangement links TRBV6-1 to TRBJ1-1; D is possibly TRBD1 (5 bases). CDR1 and CDR2 (germline): MNHNS, SASEGT. The CDR3 covers 11 residues. V was pared by 8 bases and J by 4 bases, with 8 bases between. In DNA, the CDR3 is TGTGCCAGCTTAAGGGGCACTGAAGCTTTCTTT. Protein sequence: CASLRGTEAFF.

This clone was counted once. The chain combines TRBV7-9 with TRBJ1-1; D ambiguous. V lost 4 bases, J lost 11 bases, and 14 bases lay in between. The CDR3 has 12 residues. The germline CDR1 and CDR2 sequences are SEHNR and FQNEAQ (reference sequence). CDR3 DNA: TGTGCCAGCAGCTCGGGGTTTCTGTCGGCTTTCTTT. It is translated as CASSSGFLSAFF.

The chain uses TRBV29-1 and TRBJ1-4; D is unresolved. Trimming removed 4 bases at V and 7 bases at J, with 22 bases between. The germline CDR1 and CDR2 sequences are SQVTM and ANQGSEA. This CDR3 is built from 16 residues. This CDR3 reads CSVVGGGSGLSEKLFF. The CDR3 region has the DNA TGCAGCGTTGTCGGCGGAGGCAGCGGACTGAGTGAAAAACTGTTTTTT.

This chain connects TRBV5-1 to TRBJ1-1, with 7 bases lining up with TRBD1. Germline V lookup: CDR1 SGHRS, CDR2 YFSETQ. The V and J ends lost 1 base and 6 bases, in that order; junction bases with no gene match: 6. The CDR3 runs 14 residues. In nucleotides, the CDR3 is TGCGCCAGCAGCTTGACAGGGGCGAGCGCTGAAGCTTTCTTT. Translation gives CASSLTGASAEAFF.

This chain uses TRBV9 with TRBJ2-1; weak D call: TRBD2 (6 bases). The CDR3 has 14 residues. CDR1 is SGDLS, CDR2 YYNGEE, per germline. Trimming cost V 0 bases and J 9 bases, with 13 bases left between them. The CDR3 region has the DNA TGTGCCAGCAGCGTAGGGGACTCCTATCCTGAGCAGTTCTTC. As protein: CASSVGDSYPEQFF.

This clone was counted a single time. The chain is built from TRBV6-4 and TRBJ2-1, with 12 bases lining up with TRBD2. The V gene's germline CDR1 is MRHNA and CDR2 SNTAGT. The junction had 3 bases not matched to a gene; V was cut back by 2 bases and J by 4 bases. The CDR3 contains 16 residues. The CDR3 coding sequence is TGTGCCAGCAGTGACCGAACTAGCGGGGGGTACAATGAGCAGTTCTTC. Translation: CASSDRTSGGYNEQFF.

This chain uses TRBV19 with TRBJ2-7; D not certain. CDR1 LNHDA and CDR2 SQIVND come from the germline V gene (reference sequence). CDR3 size: 14 residues. V lost 1 base to trimming and J lost 2 bases, with 9 bases between them. The DNA of the CDR3 is TGTGCCAGTAGTATAGTAACTCCTACCTACGAGCAGTACTTC. Translation: CASSIVTPTYEQYF. The variable domain in full, with the rest retrieved from reference TRBV19 and TRBJ2-7, is DGGITQSPKYLFRKEGQNVTLSCEQNLNHDAMYWYRQDPGQGLRLIYYSQIVNDFQKGDIAEGYSVSREKKESFPLTVTSAQKNPTAFYLCASSIVTPTYEQYFGPGTRLTVT.

V gene TRBV29-1 combines with J gene TRBJ2-2, with D possibly matching TRBD2 (5 bases). The germline V gene encodes CDR1 SQVTM and CDR2 ANQGSEA. CDR3 length: 14 residues. The germline V and J ends were trimmed by 2 bases and 4 bases, with 11 bases remaining between them. The DNA for the CDR3 is TGCAGCGTTGAAACGGGGTTTGGCACCGGGGAGCTGTTTTTT. Translation: CSVETGFGTGELFF.

The chain joins TRBV6-6 to TRBJ1-2; no firm D call. CDR1 MNHNY and CDR2 SVGAGI come from the germline V gene (reference sequence). V lost 2 bases and J lost 7, with 14 bases in between. The CDR3 has 14 residues. The CDR3 here is CASSYVGSPAGYTF. CDR3 in DNA: TGTGCCAGCAGTTACGTGGGGAGCCCGGCTGGCTACACCTTC.

This clone came up a few times. The chain couples TRBV2 to TRBJ1-6; D is ambiguous. Trimming stripped 7 bases from V and 7 bases from J, with 17 bases between. The CDR3 length is 15 residues. Germline V gene data show CDR1 as SNHLY and CDR2 as FYNNEI. CDR3 coding DNA: TGTGCCAGCAAGATGTGGAGGGAGCCGAATTCACCCCTCCACTTT. It specifies CASKMWREPNSPLHF.

The J gene is TRBJ2-7, the V gene TRBV19; a possible D gene is TRBD2 (7 bases). Germline values: CDR1 LNHDA, CDR2 SQIVND (reference sequence). The V and J ends lost 3 bases and 0 bases respectively, with 15 bases between them. The CDR3 is 16 residues long. Here the CDR3 DNA reads TGTGCCAGTAGTATTGGGGGGGGCCCACCCTCCTACGAGCAGTACTTC. This sequence encodes CASSIGGGPPSYEQYF.

The table lists this clone with a few counts. V gene TRBV6-4 combines with J gene TRBJ2-1; 8 positions agree with TRBD2. CDR1 MRHNA and CDR2 SNTAGT come from the germline V gene. The CDR3 covers 15 residues. V was clipped by 6 bases and J by 8 bases; unmatched bases: 12. The chain's CDR3 is CASSDGTAGGDEQFF. As DNA, the CDR3 is TGTGCCAGCAGCGACGGGACCGCGGGGGGAGATGAGCAGTTCTTC.

In its sample, this clone was seen a few times. The V gene is TRBV27, the J gene TRBJ2-2, with D unresolved. Trimming shortened V by 4 bases and J by 6 bases, and 3 bases separated the two germline ends. Germline V lookup: CDR1 MNHEY, CDR2 SMNVEV (reference sequence). The CDR3 totals 11 residues. The CDR3 protein is CASSSSGELFF. The CDR3 nucleotides read TGTGCCAGCAGTTCTTCCGGGGAGCTGTTTTTT.

V usage is TRBV10-3 and J usage is TRBJ1-1, with D hard to call. The germline CDR1 and CDR2 sequences are ENHRY and SYGVKD. This CDR3 is 16 amino acids long. The V end was cut by 2 bases, the J end by 0 bases, with 13 bases between. The CDR3 region is CAISEPGGGMNTEAFF. The CDR3 nucleotides read TGTGCCATCAGTGAGCCGGGCGGAGGGATGAACACTGAAGCTTTCTTT.

This clone was found once. The chain links TRBV6-6 to TRBJ1-5, with TRBD1 matching over 7 bases. V dropped 5 bases and J dropped 2; count of bases not matched to a gene: 9. Germline-derived CDR1 and CDR2 are MNHNY and SVGAGI (reference sequence). The CDR3 has 16 amino acids. The CDR3 is CASSLAPGGGNQPQHF. CDR3 DNA sequence: TGTGCCAGCAGTCTTGCCCCAGGGGGAGGCAATCAGCCCCAGCATTTT.